Listed here are 17 T cell receptor beta chains from one sample, sequenced in a study of T cells in Graves' hyperthyroidism and ophthalmopathy. What was amplified from RNA transcripts were TCR beta CDR3 regions. A first-round RT-PCR of the TCR CDR3 used the HTBI primer set. TCRdb redid the calling of the multiplex PCR reads with MiXCR, one entry per CDR3 protein. The sample records about 290,000 distinct CDR3 sequences, 17% being singletons. The sequenced sample consisted of blood. The source is a woman aged 60-75 years with Graves' ophthalmopathy.

This chain joins TRBV5-4 and TRBJ2-1; possible D gene TRBD1, 5 bases. Trimming removed 0 bases at V and 4 bases at J, with 11 bases between. The germline V gene encodes CDR1 SGHNT and CDR2 YYREEE (reference sequence). This CDR3 has 15 residues. This chain's CDR3 is CASSLEGRSYNEQFF. The CDR3 DNA reads as TGTGCCAGCAGCTTGGAGGGGCGGAGTTACAATGAGCAGTTCTTC. Complete variable domain (other parts from reference TRBV5-4 and TRBJ2-1): ETGVTQSPTHLIKTRGQQVTLRCSSQSGHNTVSWYQQALGQGPQFIFQYYREEENGRGNFPPRFSGLQFPNYSSELNVNALELDDSALYLCASSLEGRSYNEQFFGPGTRLTVL.

This clonotype was detected ten times or more. V gene TRBV3-1 combines with J gene TRBJ1-2, with 8 positions matching TRBD1. Germline V gene data show CDR1 as LGHDT and CDR2 as YNNKEL (reference sequence). V was clipped by 0 bases and J by 9 bases; unmatched bases: 9. The CDR3 spans 15 residues. CDR3: CASSQDPRTGSSYTF. CDR3 sequence (DNA): TGTGCCAGCAGCCAAGATCCGCGGACAGGGTCAAGCTACACCTTC.

The count of this clonotype is one. The genes are TRBV19 and TRBJ1-5; maybe TRBD1 (5 bases). Trimming left V 2 bases short and J 3 bases short, with 14 bases between. Germline lookup yields CDR1 LNHDA and CDR2 SQIVND (reference sequence). This CDR3 region has 16 residues. This CDR3 reads CASSIFVGGNNQPQHF. CDR3 coding DNA: TGTGCCAGTAGTATATTCGTTGGGGGGAACAATCAGCCCCAGCATTTT.

In nucleotides, the CDR3 is TGTGCCAGCAGTGAAGATAAAGGTACTGGCTACACCTTC. This encodes CASSEDKGTGYTF. The chain carries TRBV2 and TRBJ1-2, with D hard to call. V shed 1 base and J shed 7 bases, with 10 bases lying between them. The length of the CDR3 is 13 residues. The V gene's germline CDR1 is SNHLY and CDR2 FYNNEI.

This clonotype was seen a handful of times. The V and J genes are TRBV6-1 and TRBJ1-2; D gene uncertain. V gave up 8 bases and J gave up 4 bases, with 14 bases separating them. CDR3 length equals 13 residues. Germline CDR1 reads MNHNS; CDR2 reads SASEGT. Written as DNA, the CDR3 is TGTGCCAGCCCCGGACTCGGCCCCTATGGCTACACCTTC. Its translation is CASPGLGPYGYTF.

The J gene is TRBJ2-5, the V gene TRBV6-5; 11 bases map to TRBD2. V dropped 2 bases and J dropped 9; count of bases not matched to a gene: 14. This CDR3 comprises 17 residues. CDR1 and CDR2 (germline): MNHEY, SVGAGI. The CDR3 DNA follows: TGTGCCAGCAGTTACGATCATAGAGGACTAGCGGGCGGCGCCCAGTACTTC. Amino acids: CASSYDHRGLAGGAQYF.

This clonotype was picked up many times. The chain is built from TRBV7-9 and TRBJ1-2; TRBD1 matches 12 bases. In germline, CDR1 is SEHNR, CDR2 FQNEAQ (reference sequence). This CDR3 spans 21 amino acids. J lost 3 bases, V lost 5 bases, and 22 bases had no gene match. This CDR3 is CASSRNLLFPGQGAMDYGYTF. DNA for the CDR3: TGTGCCAGCAGCCGCAACCTTCTTTTCCCGGGACAGGGGGCGATGGACTATGGCTACACCTTC.

This clonotype showed up just a few times. The chain is built from TRBV5-5 and TRBJ1-5; D not resolved. This CDR3 is 15 amino acids long. Germline V gene data show CDR1 as SGHKS and CDR2 as YYEKEE (reference sequence). Trimming removed 4 bases from V and 5 bases from J, with 16 bases in between. The CDR3 loop is CASSPQPHSDQPQHF. DNA for the CDR3: TGTGCCAGCAGCCCCCAACCCCATAGTGATCAGCCCCAGCATTTT.

As concerns this clonotype: This sequence may be a read error, since a much larger clone differs from it by one base. The gene calls are TRBV10-3 and TRBJ1-1, with 8 bases identical to TRBD1. The germline CDR1 and CDR2 sequences are ENHRY and SYGVKD. The CDR3 runs to 17 residues. The CDR3 sequence: CAISEGPQGAKNTEALF. CDR3 in DNA: TGTGCCATCAGTGAAGGGCCGCAGGGGGCCAAGAACACTGAAGCTCTCTTT.

As for this clonotype: With a much larger clone just one base away, this may be a read error. The rearrangement joins TRBV11-2 to TRBJ2-2; D perhaps matches TRBD2 (5 bases). The CDR3 is made up of 16 amino acids. The V gene's germline CDR1 is SGHAT and CDR2 FQNNGV. Written as DNA, the CDR3 is TGTGCCAGCAGCTTAGTCGACAAGGTTTACACCGGGGAGCCGTTTTTT. Its protein product is CASSLVDKVYTGEPFF.

This clonotype was observed many times. The V gene is TRBV11-2, the J gene TRBJ2-6; no clear D. The CDR3 contains 13 residues. V lost 9 bases and J 4 bases, leaving 10 bases between the germline ends. Germline CDR1 reads SGHAT; CDR2 reads FQNNGV. The CDR3 DNA is TGTGCCAGTACGGTCGCCGGGGCCAACGTCCTGACTTTC. As protein: CASTVAGANVLTF.

This clonotype was detected only a few times. This sequence joins TRBV20-1 and TRBJ2-1; D possibly corresponds to TRBD2 (5 bases). Trimming shortened V by 4 bases and J by 8 bases, and 15 bases separated the two germline ends. The CDR3 is 13 amino acids. The germline V gene encodes CDR1 DFQATT and CDR2 SNEGSKA (reference sequence). As DNA, the CDR3 is TGCAGTGCTAAGGGTGTTTGGGGAGATGAGCAGTTCTTC. This encodes CSAKGVWGDEQFF.

Ten or more counts support this clonotype. The chain joins TRBV7-9 to TRBJ2-3, with no clear D. Between the trimmed V and J ends, which lost 5 bases and 0 bases, there was a span of 9 bases. This CDR3 has 14 amino acids. CDR1 and CDR2 (germline): SEHNR, FQNEAQ (reference sequence). The CDR3 coding sequence is TGTGCCAGCAGCCCGGGCCCTAGCACAGATACGCAGTATTTT. This encodes CASSPGPSTDTQYF.

The rearrangement joins TRBV3-2 to TRBJ1-1; TRBD1 is the table's D call and was not checked against the DNA. TRBV3-2 is noted as a pseudogene. The CDR3 sequence is 17 residues long. Here the CDR3 reads CASSQGFPGQANTEAFF. The CDR3 region has the DNA TGTGCCAGCAGCCAAGGGTTCCCTGGACAGGCGAACACTGAAGCTTTCTTT.

This clonotype appeared many times. This rearrangement joins TRBV6-6 to TRBJ2-1; weak D call: TRBD2 (5 bases). The CDR3 spans 16 residues. Germline CDR1 is MNHNY and CDR2 is SVGAGI (reference sequence). V was pared by 0 bases and J by 0 bases, with 9 bases between. The CDR3 spells CASSYSGGFSYNEQFF. DNA for the CDR3: TGTGCCAGCAGTTACTCCGGCGGGTTCTCCTACAATGAGCAGTTCTTC.

V and J are TRBV9 and TRBJ2-7, with 7 positions matching TRBD1. The CDR3 runs to 14 residues. The germline V gene encodes CDR1 SGDLS and CDR2 YYNGEE. With V trimmed by 0 bases and J by 6 bases, 6 bases remained unmatched. The CDR3 loop reads CASSVETGITEQYF. The CDR3 bases are TGTGCCAGCAGCGTAGAGACAGGGATCACCGAGCAGTACTTC.

The table lists this clonotype with many counts. The V gene is TRBV5-5, the J gene TRBJ2-3, with 8 positions matching TRBD2. Germline-derived CDR1 and CDR2 are SGHKS and YYEKEE (reference sequence). Unmatched junction bases numbered 3, after V lost 0 bases and J lost 6 bases. The CDR3 length is 14 residues. The CDR3 reads CASSLAGGLDTQYF. The CDR3 DNA reads TGTGCCAGCAGCTTGGCGGGAGGGTTGGATACGCAGTATTTT.